These T cell receptor beta chains were read from a single sample in a study of control samples from healthy donors and cancer patients. Clones were sequenced by immunoSEQ multiplex PCR, and TCRdb holds only the in-frame ones, with some missing. Of 70,000 to 100,000 clones in the sample, around nine tenths are singletons; the top ten hold 7.6%. The sample taken for sequencing was blood. These receptor sequences come from a woman in her sixties in good health. Each CDR3 is given with its conserved first and last residue. D genes are given only for firm matches. Some rows mark clone size as missing; the rest say once, few, many or name a class of expanded clone.

DNA: TGTGCCAGCAGCCAAGGACTAGCGGGGGGGCCGTACGAGCAGTACTTC
CDR3: CASSQGLAGGPYEQYF
D: TRBD2
V: TRBV3-1/TRBV3-2
size: once
J: TRBJ2-7

DNA: TGCGCCAGCAGCTTGGAGGTAGGGGGCACAGATACGCAGTATTTT
CDR3: CASSLEVGGTDTQYF
D: -
V: TRBV5-1
size: -
J: TRBJ2-3

DNA: TGTGCCAGTAGTGCTTCTAGGACAGGGTCAGATACGCAGTATTTT
CDR3: CASSASRTGSDTQYF
D: TRBD1
V: TRBV19
size: -
J: TRBJ2-3

DNA: TGTGCCAGCAGCTTTTTGGCCGGCCGATTCTACAATGAGCAGTTCTTC
CDR3: CASSFLAGRFYNEQFF
D: -
V: TRBV5-5
size: few
J: TRBJ2-1

DNA: TGTGCCAGCAGCTTAATCAGGAACACTGAAGCTTTCTTT
CDR3: CASSLIRNTEAFF
D: -
V: TRBV11-2
size: -
J: TRBJ1-1

DNA: TGTGCCAGCAGCCTTACAACCGGGACAGGGGCCACCCAGTACTTC
CDR3: CASSLTTGTGATQYF
D: TRBD1
V: TRBV7-2
size: -
J: TRBJ2-5

DNA: TGTGCCAGCAGTGTCGGGCAGGGCAATCAGCCCCAGCATTTT
CDR3: CASSVGQGNQPQHF
D: -
V: TRBV2
size: -
J: TRBJ1-5

DNA: TGTGCCAGCCGATGGACAGGGGAGGCTGGCTACACCTTC
CDR3: CASRWTGEAGYTF
D: TRBD1
V: TRBV11-2
size: -
J: TRBJ1-2

DNA: TGCGCCAGCAGCTTGTGGACAGGGGAGGGTTCACCCCTCCACTTT
CDR3: CASSLWTGEGSPLHF
D: TRBD1
V: TRBV5-1
size: -
J: TRBJ1-6

DNA: TGTGCCAGCAGTGAAGTAGCGTCAGAGACCCAGTACTTC
CDR3: CASSEVASETQYF
D: -
V: TRBV2
size: -
J: TRBJ2-5

DNA: TGTGCCAGCAGCCAACAGGGCAACGAGCAGTACTTC
CDR3: CASSQQGNEQYF
D: -
V: TRBV7-9
size: once
J: TRBJ2-7

DNA: TGCGCCAGCAGCCTTGGACAGGCAATGAACACTGAAGCTTTCTTT
CDR3: CASSLGQAMNTEAFF
D: TRBD1
V: TRBV4-3
size: -
J: TRBJ1-1

DNA: TGTGCCAGCAGCTTTCAGACAGGGGGTGTTAAACTGTTTTTT
CDR3: CASSFQTGGVKLFF
D: TRBD1
V: TRBV7-9
size: -
J: TRBJ1-4

DNA: TGTGCCAGCAGCCGAGGTTCGGGGGGAGCCAAAAACATTCAGTACTTC
CDR3: CASSRGSGGAKNIQYF
D: TRBD2
V: TRBV7-6
size: -
J: TRBJ2-4

DNA: TGTGCCAGCAAGGATACCCACTATGGCTACACCTTC
CDR3: CASKDTHYGYTF
D: -
V: TRBV6-5
size: -
J: TRBJ1-2